This TCR beta chain was identified in a study of PD-1 blockade in classical Hodgkin lymphoma. Study outcomes and limitations: Possible causes of repertoire differences, disease activity or prior therapy, remain undefined.

Concerning this clone: What it recognizes is unknown.

The time point denotes: newly diagnosed, previously untreated cHL patient sample. Thawed PBMCs yielded CD4+ T cells through magnetic negative selection. Assay: immunoSEQ multiplex PCR; the TCRdb copy retains only in-frame clones and omits some. The repertoire consists of 20,000 to 25,000 clones, with 85% to 95% occurring once and the leading ten covering over 0.35%. CDR3 length: 13 residues. Trimming removed 5 bases from V and 4 bases from J; junction bases left unmatched: 4. The germline V gene encodes CDR1 SEHNR and CDR2 FQNEAQ (reference sequence). The clonotype originates from a human donor with classical Hodgkin lymphoma. Sequenced material: CD4+ T cells from blood. This chain connects TRBV7-9 to TRBJ1-1; 7 nucleotides match TRBD1. The CDR3: CASSPAGGTEAFF. The CDR3 DNA is TGTGCCAGCAGCCCCGCAGGGGGCACTGAAGCTTTCTTT.